The text below deals with one TCR beta chain. V trimming: 4 bases; J trimming: 4 bases; junction bases outside the gene matches: 5. Germline V gives CDR1 MNHNY, CDR2 SVGAGI (reference sequence). This CDR3 region has 14 residues. Only in-frame clones appear in the TCRdb table, and some are missing; sequencing was by immunoSEQ multiplex PCR. The table lists about 50,000 clones, about nine tenths of them singletons. This entry is derived from a study of OX40 agonist ivuxolimab in advanced cancers. This receptor was identified in an adult with an advanced solid tumor such as melanoma, head and neck, liver or kidney cancer. Source: CD4+ or CD8+ T cells sorted from blood, taken in a trial of the OX40 agonist ivuxolimab. This chain connects TRBV6-6 to TRBJ2-3; 7 positions match TRBD2. The CDR3 here is CASSFGSGADTQYF. DNA for the CDR3: TGTGCCAGCAGTTTCGGGAGCGGGGCAGATACGCAGTATTTT.